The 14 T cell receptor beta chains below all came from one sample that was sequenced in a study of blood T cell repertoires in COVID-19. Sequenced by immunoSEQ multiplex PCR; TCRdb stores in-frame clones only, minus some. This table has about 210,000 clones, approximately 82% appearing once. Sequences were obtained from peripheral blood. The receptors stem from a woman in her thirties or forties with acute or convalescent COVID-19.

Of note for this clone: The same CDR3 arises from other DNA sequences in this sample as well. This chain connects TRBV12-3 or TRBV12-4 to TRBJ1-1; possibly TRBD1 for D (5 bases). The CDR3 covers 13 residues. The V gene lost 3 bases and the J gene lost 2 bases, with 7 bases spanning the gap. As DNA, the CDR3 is TGTGCCAGCAGTTTGGGGGGAAACACTGAAGCTTTCTTT. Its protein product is CASSLGGNTEAFF.

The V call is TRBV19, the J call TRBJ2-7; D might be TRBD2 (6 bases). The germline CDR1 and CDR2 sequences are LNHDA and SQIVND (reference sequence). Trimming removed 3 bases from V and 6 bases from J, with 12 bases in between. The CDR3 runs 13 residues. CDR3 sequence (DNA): TGTGCCAGTAGTATTCGGGTGCGGGGCGAGCAGTACTTC. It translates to CASSIRVRGEQYF.

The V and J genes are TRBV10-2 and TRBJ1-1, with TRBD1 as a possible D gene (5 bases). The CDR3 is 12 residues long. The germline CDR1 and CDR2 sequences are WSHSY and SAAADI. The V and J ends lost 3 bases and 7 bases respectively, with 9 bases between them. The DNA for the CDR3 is TGCGCCAGCAGTGACACGCAGGGTGAAGCTTTCTTT. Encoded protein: CASSDTQGEAFF.

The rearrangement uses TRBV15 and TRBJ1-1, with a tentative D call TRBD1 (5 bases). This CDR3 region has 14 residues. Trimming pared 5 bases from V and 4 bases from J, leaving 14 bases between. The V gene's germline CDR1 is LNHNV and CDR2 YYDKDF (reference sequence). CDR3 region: CATSHGFRATEAFF. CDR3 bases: TGTGCCACCAGCCACGGGTTCAGGGCCACTGAAGCTTTCTTT.

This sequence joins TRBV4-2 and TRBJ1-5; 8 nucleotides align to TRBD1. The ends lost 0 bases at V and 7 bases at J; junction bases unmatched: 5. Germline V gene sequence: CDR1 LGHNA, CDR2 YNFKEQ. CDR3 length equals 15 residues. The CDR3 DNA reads TGTGCCAGCAGCCAAGAAATCAGGGGGCTCCAGCCCCAGCATTTT. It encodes CASSQEIRGLQPQHF.

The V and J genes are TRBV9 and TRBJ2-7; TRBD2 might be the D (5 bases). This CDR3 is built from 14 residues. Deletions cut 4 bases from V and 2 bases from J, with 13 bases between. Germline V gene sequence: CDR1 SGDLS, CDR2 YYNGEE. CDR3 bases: TGTGCCAGCAGCTTAGACGGAGGAACCTACGAGCAGTACTTC. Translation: CASSLDGGTYEQYF.

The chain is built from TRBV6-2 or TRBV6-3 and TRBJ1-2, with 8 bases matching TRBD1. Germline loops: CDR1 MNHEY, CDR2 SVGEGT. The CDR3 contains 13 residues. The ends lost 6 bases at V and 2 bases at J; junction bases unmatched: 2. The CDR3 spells CASSWTGNYGYTF. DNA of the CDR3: TGTGCCAGCAGCTGGACAGGGAACTATGGCTACACCTTC.

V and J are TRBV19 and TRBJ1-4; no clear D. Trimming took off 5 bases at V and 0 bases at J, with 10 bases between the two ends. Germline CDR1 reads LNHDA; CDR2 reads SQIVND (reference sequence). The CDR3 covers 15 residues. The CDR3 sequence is CASSRRGATNEKLFF. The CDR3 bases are TGTGCCAGTAGTCGGAGAGGTGCAACTAATGAAAAACTGTTTTTT.

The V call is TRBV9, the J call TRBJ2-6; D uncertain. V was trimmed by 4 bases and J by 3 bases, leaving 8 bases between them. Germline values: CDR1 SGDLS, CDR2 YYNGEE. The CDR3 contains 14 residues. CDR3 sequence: CASSPGRGANVLTF. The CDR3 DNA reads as TGTGCCAGCAGCCCCGGTCGTGGGGCCAACGTCCTGACTTTC.

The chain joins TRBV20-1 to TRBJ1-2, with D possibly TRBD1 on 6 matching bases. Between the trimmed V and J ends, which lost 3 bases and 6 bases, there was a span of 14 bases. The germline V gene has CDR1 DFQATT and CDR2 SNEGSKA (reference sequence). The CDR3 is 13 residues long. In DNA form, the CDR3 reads TGCAGTGCTAGTTTCTGGGGGCCAGATGGCTACACCTTC. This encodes CSASFWGPDGYTF.

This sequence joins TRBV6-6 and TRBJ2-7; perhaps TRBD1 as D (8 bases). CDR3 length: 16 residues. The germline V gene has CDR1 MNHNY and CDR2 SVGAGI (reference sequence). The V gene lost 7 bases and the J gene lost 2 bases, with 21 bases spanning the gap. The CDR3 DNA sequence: TGTGCCAGCACTCTACGGGCACAGGGGGGGACCTACGAGCAGTACTTC. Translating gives CASTLRAQGGTYEQYF.

CDR3 protein: CASSPNTGFNEKLFF. CDR3 sequence (DNA): TGTGCCAGCAGCCCCAATACGGGGTTTAATGAAAAACTGTTTTTT. The V and J genes are TRBV3-1 (or the pseudogene TRBV3-2) and TRBJ1-4; D call uncertain. The CDR3 totals 15 residues. Germline CDR1 is LGHDT and CDR2 is YNNKEL (reference sequence). Deletions cut 4 bases from V and 4 bases from J, with 13 bases between.

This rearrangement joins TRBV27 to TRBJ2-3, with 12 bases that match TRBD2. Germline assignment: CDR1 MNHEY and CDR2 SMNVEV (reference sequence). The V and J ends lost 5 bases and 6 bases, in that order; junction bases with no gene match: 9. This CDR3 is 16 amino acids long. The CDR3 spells CASSTRLAGERDTQYF. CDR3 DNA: TGTGCCAGCAGTACCAGACTAGCGGGAGAGCGTGATACGCAGTATTTT.

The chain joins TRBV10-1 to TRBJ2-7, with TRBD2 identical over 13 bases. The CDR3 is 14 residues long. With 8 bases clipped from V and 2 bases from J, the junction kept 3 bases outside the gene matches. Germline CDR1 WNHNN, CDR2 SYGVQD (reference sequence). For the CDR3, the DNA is TGCGCCAGCTTGACTAGCGGGAGGACCTACGAGCAGTACTTC. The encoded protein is CASLTSGRTYEQYF.